This T cell receptor beta chain was sequenced during a study of blood T cell repertoires in COVID-19. Overall study context: Acute-phase and convalescent COVID-19 samples originated in the United States, Italy and Spain.

This CDR3 has 12 amino acids. The germline V gene encodes CDR1 MNHEY and CDR2 SMNVEV (reference sequence). V lost 5 bases to trimming and J lost 14 bases, with 15 bases between them. Original methodology: Reference gene primer amplification gave estimated nucleated cell counts. The repertoire was sequenced with immunoSEQ multiplex PCR; TCRdb's copy has only in-frame clones and lacks some. Clone size and V and J calls were adopted from that table, with D and trimming inferred from the DNA. The sample gives 200,000 to 300,000 clones, 84% of which show up once; over 1.5% is in the top ten. Sequencing used peripheral blood. This TCR came from a woman in her 40s who had recovered from COVID-19. The chain recombines TRBV27 with TRBJ1-4, with D possibly matching TRBD1 (5 bases). The CDR3 sequence is CASSPLYGGLFF. CDR3 sequence (DNA): TGTGCCAGCAGTCCCCTCTACGGGGGGCTGTTTTTT.